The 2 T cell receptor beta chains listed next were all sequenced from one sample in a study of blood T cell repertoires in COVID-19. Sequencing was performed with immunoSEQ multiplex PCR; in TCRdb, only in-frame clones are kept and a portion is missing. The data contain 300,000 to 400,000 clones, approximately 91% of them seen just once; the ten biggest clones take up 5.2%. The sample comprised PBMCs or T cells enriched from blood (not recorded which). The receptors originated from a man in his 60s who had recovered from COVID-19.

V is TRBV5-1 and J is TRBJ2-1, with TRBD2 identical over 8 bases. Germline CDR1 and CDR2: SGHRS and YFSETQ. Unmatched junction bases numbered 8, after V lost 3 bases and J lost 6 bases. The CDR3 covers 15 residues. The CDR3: CASSSLAGQGNEQFF. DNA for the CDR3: TGCGCCAGCAGCTCGTTAGCGGGACAAGGCAATGAGCAGTTCTTC. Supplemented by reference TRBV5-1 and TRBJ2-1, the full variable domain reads KAGVTQTPRYLIKTRGQQVTLSCSPISGHRSVSWYQQTPGQGLQFLFEYFSETQRNKGNFPGRFSGRQFSNSRSEMNVSTLELGDSALYLCASSSLAGQGNEQFFGPGTRLTVL.

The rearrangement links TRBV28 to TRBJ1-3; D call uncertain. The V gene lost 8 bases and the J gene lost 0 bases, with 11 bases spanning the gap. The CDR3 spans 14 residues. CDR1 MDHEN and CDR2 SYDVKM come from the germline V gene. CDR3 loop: CASLSMHSGNTIYF. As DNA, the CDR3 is TGTGCCAGCCTATCGATGCACTCTGGAAACACCATATATTTT.